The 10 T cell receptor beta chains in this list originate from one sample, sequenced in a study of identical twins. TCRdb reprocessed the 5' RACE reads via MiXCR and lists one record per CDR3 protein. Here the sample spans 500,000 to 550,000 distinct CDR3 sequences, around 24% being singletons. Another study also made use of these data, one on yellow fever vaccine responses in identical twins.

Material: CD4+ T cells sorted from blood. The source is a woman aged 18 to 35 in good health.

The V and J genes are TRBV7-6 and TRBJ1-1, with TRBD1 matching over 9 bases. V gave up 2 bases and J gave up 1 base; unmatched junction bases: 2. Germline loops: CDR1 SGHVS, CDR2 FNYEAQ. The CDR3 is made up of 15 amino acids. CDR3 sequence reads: CASSLPGQGNTEAFF. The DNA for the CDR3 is TGTGCCAGCAGCTTACCGGGACAGGGGAACACTGAAGCTTTCTTT.

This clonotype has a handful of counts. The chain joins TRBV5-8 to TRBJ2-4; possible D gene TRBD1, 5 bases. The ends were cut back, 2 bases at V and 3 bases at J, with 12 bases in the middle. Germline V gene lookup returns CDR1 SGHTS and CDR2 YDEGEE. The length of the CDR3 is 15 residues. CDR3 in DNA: TGTGCCAGCAGCTTTCAGGGTATCGGCAAAAACATTCAGTACTTC. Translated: CASSFQGIGKNIQYF.

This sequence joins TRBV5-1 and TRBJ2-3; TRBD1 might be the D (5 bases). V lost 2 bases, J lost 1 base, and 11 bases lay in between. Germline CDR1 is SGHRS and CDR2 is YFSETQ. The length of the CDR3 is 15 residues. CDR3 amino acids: CASSLRGDRTDTQYF. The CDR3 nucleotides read TGCGCCAGCAGCTTAAGGGGCGACCGCACAGATACGCAGTATTTT.

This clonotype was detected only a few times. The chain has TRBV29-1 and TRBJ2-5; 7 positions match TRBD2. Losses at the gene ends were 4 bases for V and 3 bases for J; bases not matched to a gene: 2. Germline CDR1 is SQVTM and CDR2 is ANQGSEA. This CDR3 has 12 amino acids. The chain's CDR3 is CSVGGGEETQYF. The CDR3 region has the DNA TGCAGCGTTGGGGGAGGGGAAGAGACCCAGTACTTC.

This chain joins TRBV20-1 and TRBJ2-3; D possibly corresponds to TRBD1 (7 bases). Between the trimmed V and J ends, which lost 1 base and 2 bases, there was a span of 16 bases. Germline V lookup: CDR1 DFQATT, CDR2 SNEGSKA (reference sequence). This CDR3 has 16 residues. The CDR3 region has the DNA TGCAGTGCTAGAGCTTCGACAGGGCGGGACACAGATACGCAGTATTTT. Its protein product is CSARASTGRDTDTQYF.

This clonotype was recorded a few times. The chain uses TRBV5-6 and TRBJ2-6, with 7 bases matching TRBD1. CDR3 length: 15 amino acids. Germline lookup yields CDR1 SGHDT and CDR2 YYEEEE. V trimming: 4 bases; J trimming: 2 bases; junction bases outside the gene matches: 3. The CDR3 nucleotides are TGTGCCAGCAGCCACAGGGGCCCTGGGGCCAACGTCCTGACTTTC. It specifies CASSHRGPGANVLTF.

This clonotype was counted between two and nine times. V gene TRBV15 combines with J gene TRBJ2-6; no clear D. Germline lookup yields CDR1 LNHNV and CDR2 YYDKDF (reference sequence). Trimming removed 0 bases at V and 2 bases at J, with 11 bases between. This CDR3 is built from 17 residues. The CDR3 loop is CATSRDRNVAGANVLTF. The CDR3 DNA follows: TGTGCCACCAGCAGAGATAGGAATGTCGCTGGGGCCAACGTCCTGACTTTC.

As DNA, the CDR3 is TGCAGTGCTAGAGTCCTAGCGGGAGGACTTAGCTCCTACAATGAGCAGTTCTTC. Protein sequence: CSARVLAGGLSSYNEQFF. The V call is TRBV20-1, the J call TRBJ2-1; 11 bases are a match to TRBD2. Germline-derived CDR1 and CDR2 are DFQATT and SNEGSKA (reference sequence). The J segment lost 0 bases and the V segment lost 1 base, leaving 8 bases of the junction unmatched. The CDR3 is 18 amino acids.

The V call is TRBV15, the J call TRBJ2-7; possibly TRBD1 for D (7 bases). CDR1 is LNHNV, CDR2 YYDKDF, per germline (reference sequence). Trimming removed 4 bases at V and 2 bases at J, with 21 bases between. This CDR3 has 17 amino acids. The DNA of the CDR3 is TGTGCCACCAGCAAGGTAGCAAACAGGGGCGGGACCTACGAGCAGTACTTC. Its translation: CATSKVANRGGTYEQYF.

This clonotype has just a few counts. CDR3 protein: CASSRIPGVADTQYF. The CDR3 DNA reads TGCGCCAGCAGCCGGATACCAGGGGTTGCAGATACGCAGTATTTT. V gene TRBV5-1 combines with J gene TRBJ2-3; a possible D gene is TRBD1 (6 bases). CDR1 is SGHRS and CDR2 is YFSETQ in the germline V gene. The V end was cut by 4 bases, the J end by 4 bases, with 16 bases between. This CDR3 has 15 residues.